This entry concerns a single TCR beta chain. What it recognizes is unknown. The data belong to a study of cytomegalovirus exposure and HLA in healthy donors. It was with 60 Vbeta and 13 Jbeta primers that the PCR ran. Sequencing used immunoSEQ multiplex PCR; TCRdb keeps in-frame clones, though not all of them. The repertoire holds about 92,000 clones, with 65% to 85% as singletons. CDR1 is SQVTM and CDR2 is ANQGSEA in the germline V gene. V gave up 6 bases and J gave up 1 base, with 10 bases separating them. The CDR3 loop spans 13 amino acids. Study conclusions and caveats: When analyzed later, a missense DCLRE1C variant was found to be linked to TCR beta V- and J-gene trimming.

V usage is TRBV29-1 and J usage is TRBJ2-1; TRBD1 might be the D (6 bases). This TCR was sampled from a girl aged 2-10 years in good health and CMV-seropositive. Sequencing was carried out using PBMCs. CDR3 sequence reads: CSVQGSSYNEQFF. The CDR3 DNA reads as TGCAGCGTCCAGGGGTCGTCCTACAATGAGCAGTTCTTC.